The T cell receptor beta chain under discussion was sequenced for a study of blood T cell repertoires in COVID-19. For the study at large: There were acute and convalescent COVID-19 samples, and they came from the United States, Italy and Spain. In each case, the material was cDNA or gDNA derived from T cells, B-cell-depleted T cells, or PBMCs.

In the study's own analysis: Reference gene primer amplification gave nucleated cell count estimates. Some clones are missing from TCRdb's copy, which holds only in-frame ones; the method was immunoSEQ multiplex PCR. The V and J calls and clone size are taken from that table; D and trimming were inferred from the DNA. The sample has about 220,000 clones; roughly 80% are singletons. This clone appeared a few times. V was cut by 2 bases and J by 0 bases, with 4 bases left in between. The CDR3 has 14 amino acids. In germline, CDR1 is MDHEN, CDR2 SYDVKM. The sequence came from a woman aged 70-85 years with acute or convalescent COVID-19. The chain recombines TRBV28 with TRBJ2-2, with no clear D. The sample was peripheral blood. The DNA for the CDR3 is TGTGCCAGCAGTTTAATAGCGAACACCGGGGAGCTGTTTTTT. Amino acids: CASSLIANTGELFF.